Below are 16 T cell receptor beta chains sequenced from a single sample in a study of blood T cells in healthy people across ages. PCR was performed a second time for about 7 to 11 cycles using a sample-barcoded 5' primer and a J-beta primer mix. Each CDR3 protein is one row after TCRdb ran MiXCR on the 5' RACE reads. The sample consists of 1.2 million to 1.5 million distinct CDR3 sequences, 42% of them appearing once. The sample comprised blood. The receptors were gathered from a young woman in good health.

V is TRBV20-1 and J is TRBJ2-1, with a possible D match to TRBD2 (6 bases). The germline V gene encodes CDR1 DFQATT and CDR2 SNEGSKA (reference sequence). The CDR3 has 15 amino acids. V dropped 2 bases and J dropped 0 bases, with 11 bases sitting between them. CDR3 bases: TGCAGTGCTAGAATCCCCGGGAGCTCCTACAATGAGCAGTTCTTC. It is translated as CSARIPGSSYNEQFF.

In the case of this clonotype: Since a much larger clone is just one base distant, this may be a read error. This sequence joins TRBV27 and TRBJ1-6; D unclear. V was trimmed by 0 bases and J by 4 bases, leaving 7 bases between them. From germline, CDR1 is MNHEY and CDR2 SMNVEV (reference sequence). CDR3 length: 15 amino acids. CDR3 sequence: CASSLSRQYNSPLHF. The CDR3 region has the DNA TGTGCCAGCAGTTTATCGAGGCAGTATAATTCACCCCTCCACTTT.

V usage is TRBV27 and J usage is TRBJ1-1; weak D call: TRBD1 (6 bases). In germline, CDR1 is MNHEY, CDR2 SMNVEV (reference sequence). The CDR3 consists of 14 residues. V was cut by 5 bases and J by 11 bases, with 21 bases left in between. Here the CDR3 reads CASSVLAAGAEAFF. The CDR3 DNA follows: TGTGCCAGCAGTGTATTAGCCGCGGGGGCCGAGGCTTTCTTT.

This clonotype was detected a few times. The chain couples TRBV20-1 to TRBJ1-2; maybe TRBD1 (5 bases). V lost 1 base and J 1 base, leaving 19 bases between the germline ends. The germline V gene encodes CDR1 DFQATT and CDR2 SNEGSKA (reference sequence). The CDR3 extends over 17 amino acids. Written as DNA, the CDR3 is TGCAGTGCTAGAGGGCTACAAGGGGCCCCCCTTAACTATGGCTACACCTTC. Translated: CSARGLQGAPLNYGYTF.

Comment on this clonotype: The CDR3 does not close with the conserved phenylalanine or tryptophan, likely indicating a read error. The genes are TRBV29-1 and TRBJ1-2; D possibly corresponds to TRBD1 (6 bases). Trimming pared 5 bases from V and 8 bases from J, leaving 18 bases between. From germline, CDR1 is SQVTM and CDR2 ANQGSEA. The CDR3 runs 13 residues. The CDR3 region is CSVQRDTGEGYTL. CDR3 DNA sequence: TGCAGCGTTCAACGGGACACGGGCGAGGGCTACACCTTA.

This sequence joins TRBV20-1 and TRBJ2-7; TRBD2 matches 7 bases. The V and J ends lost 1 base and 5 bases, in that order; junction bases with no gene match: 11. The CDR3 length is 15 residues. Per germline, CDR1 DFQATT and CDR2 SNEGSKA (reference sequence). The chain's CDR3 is CSARALAGDNNEQYF. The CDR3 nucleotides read TGCAGTGCTAGAGCCCTGGCGGGAGATAACAACGAGCAGTACTTC.

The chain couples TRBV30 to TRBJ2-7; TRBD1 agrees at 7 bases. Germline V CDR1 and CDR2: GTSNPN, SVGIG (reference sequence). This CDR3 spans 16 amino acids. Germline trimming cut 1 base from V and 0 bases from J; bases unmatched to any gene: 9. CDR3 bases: TGTGCCTGGAGTGCCTTAAACAGGGGAAACTCCTACGAGCAGTACTTC. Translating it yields CAWSALNRGNSYEQYF.

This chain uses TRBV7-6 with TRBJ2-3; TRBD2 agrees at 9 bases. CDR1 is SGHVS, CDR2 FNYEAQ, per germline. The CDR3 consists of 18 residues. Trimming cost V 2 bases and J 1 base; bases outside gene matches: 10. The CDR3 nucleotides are TGTGCCAGCAGCTTAAGCCCTAGGGCGGGAGGGCGCACAGATACGCAGTATTTT. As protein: CASSLSPRAGGRTDTQYF.

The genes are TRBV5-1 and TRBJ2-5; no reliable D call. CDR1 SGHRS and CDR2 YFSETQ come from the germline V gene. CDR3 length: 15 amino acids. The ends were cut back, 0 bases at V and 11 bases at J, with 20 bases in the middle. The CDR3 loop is CASSLVVAVGDEQYF. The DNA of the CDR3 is TGCGCCAGCAGCTTGGTAGTGGCGGTCGGCGATGAGCAGTACTTC.

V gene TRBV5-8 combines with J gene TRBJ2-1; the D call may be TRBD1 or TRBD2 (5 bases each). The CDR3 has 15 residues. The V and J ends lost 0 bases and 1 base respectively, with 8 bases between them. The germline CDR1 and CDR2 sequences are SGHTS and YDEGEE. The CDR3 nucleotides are TGTGCCAGCAGCTTGGACTGGGGGTCCTACAATGAGCAGTTCTTC. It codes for CASSLDWGSYNEQFF.

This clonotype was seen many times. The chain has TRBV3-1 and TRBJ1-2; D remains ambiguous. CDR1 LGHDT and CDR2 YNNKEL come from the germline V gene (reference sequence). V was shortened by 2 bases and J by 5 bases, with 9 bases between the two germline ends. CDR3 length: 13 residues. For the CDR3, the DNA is TGTGCCAGCAGCCAACGGGGAAATTATGGCTACACCTTC. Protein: CASSQRGNYGYTF.

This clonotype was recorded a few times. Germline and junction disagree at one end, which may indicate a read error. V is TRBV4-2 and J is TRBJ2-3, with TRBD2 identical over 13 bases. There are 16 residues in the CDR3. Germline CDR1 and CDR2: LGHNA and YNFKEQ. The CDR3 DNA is TGTACCAGCAGTCGACTAGCGGGAGGCTCCCGAGATACGCAGTATTTT. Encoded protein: CTSSRLAGGSRDTQYF.

CDR3 sequence: CASSARPSGYGYTF. DNA for the CDR3: TGTGCCAGCAGTGCGCGGCCGAGTGGCTATGGCTACACCTTC. The chain employs TRBV2 and TRBJ1-2; D is undetermined. CDR1 and CDR2 from the germline V gene are SNHLY and FYNNEI. The CDR3 runs to 14 residues. The V end lost 4 bases, the J end lost 4 bases, and 13 bases lay between the germline ends. Filled out from reference TRBV2 and TRBJ1-2, the complete variable domain reads EPEVTQTPSHQVTQMGQEVILRCVPISNHLYFYWYRQILGQKVEFLVSFYNNEISEKSEIFDDQFSVERPDGSNFTLKIRSTKLEDSAMYFCASSARPSGYGYTFGSGTRLTVV.

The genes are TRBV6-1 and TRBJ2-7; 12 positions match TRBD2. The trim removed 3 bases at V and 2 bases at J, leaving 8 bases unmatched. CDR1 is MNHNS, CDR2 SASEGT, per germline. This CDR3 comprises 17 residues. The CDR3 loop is CASSDQRTSGIPYEQYF. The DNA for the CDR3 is TGTGCCAGCAGTGACCAAAGGACTAGCGGGATTCCCTACGAGCAGTACTTC.

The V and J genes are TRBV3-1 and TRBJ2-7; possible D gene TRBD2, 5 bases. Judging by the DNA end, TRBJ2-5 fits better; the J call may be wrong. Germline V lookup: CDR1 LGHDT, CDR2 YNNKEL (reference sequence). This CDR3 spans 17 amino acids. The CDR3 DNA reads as TGTGCCAGCAGCCAAGAGAGGGCATTCTTAGGAGCAGAGACCCAGTACTTC. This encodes CASSQERAFLGAETQYF.

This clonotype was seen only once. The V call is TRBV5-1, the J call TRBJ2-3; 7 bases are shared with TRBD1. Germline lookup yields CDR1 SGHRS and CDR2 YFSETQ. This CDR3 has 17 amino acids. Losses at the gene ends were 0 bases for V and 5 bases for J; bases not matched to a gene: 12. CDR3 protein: CASSLGATGLIRDTQYF. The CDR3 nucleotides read TGCGCCAGCAGCTTGGGGGCGACAGGGCTTATCAGAGATACGCAGTATTTT.